These 17 T cell receptor beta chains share one sample of origin, sequenced in a study of blood T cell repertoires in COVID-19. Libraries were prepared by immunoSEQ multiplex PCR; TCRdb keeps only in-frame clonotypes and omits some of them. The sample has hundreds of thousands of clones, approximately 88% seen once. Sequencing input: peripheral blood. The receptors stem from a man in his forties with acute or convalescent COVID-19.

This sequence joins TRBV7-9 and TRBJ2-2; 9 bases align to TRBD1. The J segment lost 4 bases and the V segment lost 4 bases, leaving 10 bases of the junction unmatched. This CDR3 comprises 17 residues. Germline CDR1 reads SEHNR; CDR2 reads FQNEAQ (reference sequence). The CDR3 sequence: CASSYGPGQGTTGELFF. In nucleotides, the CDR3 is TGTGCCAGCAGCTACGGGCCGGGACAGGGTACCACCGGGGAGCTGTTTTTT.

This sequence joins TRBV3-1 (or the pseudogene TRBV3-2) and TRBJ2-5; 7 positions agree with TRBD2. The CDR3 extends over 15 amino acids. Trimming took 1 base from V and 5 from J; bases not matched to a gene: 7. The germline gives CDR1 LGHDT, CDR2 YNNKEL (reference sequence). The chain's CDR3 is CASSQGTSGSETQYF. The CDR3 bases are TGTGCCAGCAGCCAAGGGACTAGTGGGAGCGAGACCCAGTACTTC.

In this sample, this clone turned up a few times. The V call is TRBV7-9, the J call TRBJ2-7; 7 bases are shared with TRBD1. Germline V gene data show CDR1 as SEHNR and CDR2 as FQNEAQ (reference sequence). Losses at the gene ends were 3 bases for V and 5 bases for J; bases not matched to a gene: 4. There are 13 residues in the CDR3. The CDR3 DNA sequence: TGTGCCAGCAGCTTTTGGGGACAGAACGAGCAGTACTTC. This gives the protein CASSFWGQNEQYF. Complete variable domain (other parts from reference TRBV7-9 and TRBJ2-7): DTGVSQNPRHKITKRGQNVTFRCDPISEHNRLYWYRQTLGQGPEFLTYFQNEAQLEKSRLLSDRFSAERPKGSFSTLEIQRTEQGDSAMYLCASSFWGQNEQYFGPGTRLTVT.

A single count supports this clone. This chain links TRBV19 with TRBJ1-1; 8 bases are a match to TRBD1. Germline loops: CDR1 LNHDA, CDR2 SQIVND (reference sequence). Trimming took 4 bases from V and 1 from J; bases not matched to a gene: 2. The CDR3 is 14 residues long. In nucleotides, the CDR3 is TGTGCCAGTAGTACCGGGACAGGGAACACTGAAGCTTTCTTT. Translating it yields CASSTGTGNTEAFF.

This clone came up once. The gene calls are TRBV4-3 and TRBJ1-2; D is unresolved. This CDR3 comprises 15 residues. The V and J ends lost 0 bases and 2 bases respectively, with 10 bases between them. Germline V lookup: CDR1 LGHNA, CDR2 YSLEER. CDR3 sequence (DNA): TGCGCCAGCAGCCAAGATTCCTCCAGGAACTATGGCTACACCTTC. Protein sequence: CASSQDSSRNYGYTF.

This chain links TRBV10-3 with TRBJ1-1; tentative D call: TRBD1 (6 bases). The CDR3 is made up of 14 amino acids. V lost 3 bases and J 5 bases, leaving 13 bases between the germline ends. Germline CDR1 ENHRY, CDR2 SYGVKD. CDR3 sequence: CAISERQEATEAFF. The CDR3 DNA sequence: TGTGCCATCAGTGAACGACAGGAGGCGACTGAAGCTTTCTTT.

Only a few counts were recorded for this clone. V gene TRBV15 combines with J gene TRBJ1-5; D not resolved. Germline V gene sequence: CDR1 LNHNV, CDR2 YYDKDF (reference sequence). The CDR3 totals 15 residues. V was trimmed by 5 bases and J by 5 bases, leaving 16 bases between them. CDR3 loop: CATSGRNGRDQPQHF. CDR3 nucleotides: TGTGCCACCAGCGGCAGGAACGGAAGAGATCAGCCCCAGCATTTT. The variable domain in full, with the rest retrieved from reference TRBV15 and TRBJ1-5, is DAMVIQNPRYQVTQFGKPVTLSCSQTLNHNVMYWYQQKSSQAPKLLFHYYDKDFNNEADTPDNFQSRRPNTSFCFLDIRSPGLGDTAMYLCATSGRNGRDQPQHFGDGTRLSIL.

The rearrangement joins TRBV3-1 (or the pseudogene TRBV3-2) to TRBJ1-3; possible D gene TRBD1, 5 bases. Germline V gene lookup returns CDR1 LGHDT and CDR2 YNNKEL (reference sequence). The CDR3 has 15 residues. The V end lost 2 bases, the J end lost 3 bases, and 11 bases lay between the germline ends. CDR3 residues: CASSQIGHGGNTIYF. The CDR3 DNA sequence: TGTGCCAGCAGCCAAATAGGACACGGTGGAAACACCATATATTTT.

The table lists this clone with a few counts. The chain carries TRBV5-1 and TRBJ2-1; D is ambiguous. The ends were cut back, 0 bases at V and 1 base at J, with 8 bases in the middle. Looked up from germline, CDR1 is SGHRS and CDR2 is YFSETQ. The CDR3 is 15 residues long. The CDR3 protein is CASSLGGDSYNEQFF. CDR3 nucleotide sequence: TGCGCCAGCAGCTTGGGAGGCGATTCCTACAATGAGCAGTTCTTC.

CDR3 in amino acids: CAWSHRTGNNEKLFF. The CDR3 region has the DNA TGTGCCTGGAGCCACCGGACAGGGAACAATGAAAAACTGTTTTTT. V is TRBV30 and J is TRBJ1-4; 8 bases line up with TRBD1. In germline, CDR1 is GTSNPN, CDR2 SVGIG (reference sequence). The CDR3 spans 15 residues. V lost 3 bases, J lost 5 bases, and 8 bases stayed unmatched.

V is TRBV10-2 and J is TRBJ2-7; D is perhaps TRBD1 (6 bases). Germline CDR1 is WSHSY and CDR2 is SAAADI. The V end was cut by 5 bases, the J end by 5 bases, with 13 bases between. The CDR3 sequence is 13 residues long. The CDR3 reads CASSRPRGHEQYF. The CDR3 bases are TGCGCCAGCAGTCGCCCCAGGGGCCACGAGCAGTACTTC.

This chain links TRBV14 with TRBJ2-7; TRBD2 agrees at 9 bases. Germline V gene lookup returns CDR1 SGHDN and CDR2 FVKESK. After removal of 4 bases from V and 0 bases from J, the junction contained 7 bases not matched to a gene. This CDR3 is 16 amino acids long. This CDR3 reads CASSPLSGRSSYEQYF. For the CDR3, the DNA is TGTGCCAGCAGCCCTTTAAGCGGGAGGAGCTCCTACGAGCAGTACTTC.

The chain employs TRBV14 and TRBJ1-1; 7 positions match TRBD1. Germline V CDR1 and CDR2: SGHDN, FVKESK. V lost 4 bases, J lost 9 bases, and 5 bases stayed unmatched. CDR3 size: 12 residues. This chain's CDR3 is CASSPGTAKAFF. In DNA, the CDR3 is TGTGCCAGCAGCCCAGGGACAGCGAAAGCTTTCTTT.

This chain joins TRBV11-3 and TRBJ2-1, with 7 nucleotides matching TRBD2. The CDR3 has 16 residues. V shed 1 base, J shed 8 bases, and the junction held 11 bases outside the gene matches. The V gene's germline CDR1 is SGHNT and CDR2 YENEEA. CDR3 loop: CASSLGSAGVWDEQFF. The CDR3 DNA reads TGTGCCAGCAGCTTAGGGTCGGCGGGAGTCTGGGATGAGCAGTTCTTC.

The CDR3 region is CASSPRTGGSGELFF. CDR3 coding DNA: TGTGCCAGTAGTCCGCGGACAGGGGGGTCCGGGGAGCTGTTTTTT. The chain links TRBV19 to TRBJ2-2, with 10 bases matching TRBD1. The CDR3 has 15 residues. Germline loops: CDR1 LNHDA, CDR2 SQIVND (reference sequence). J gave up 6 bases and V 5 bases, and 6 bases lay outside the gene matches.

The chain combines TRBV19 with TRBJ1-3, with D maybe TRBD1 (5 bases). The length of the CDR3 is 15 residues. Trimming stripped 7 bases from V and 3 bases from J, with 16 bases between. Germline CDR1 is LNHDA and CDR2 is SQIVND (reference sequence). CDR3 protein: CASTSWRGGGNTIYF. The CDR3 DNA reads TGTGCCAGTACATCATGGAGGGGAGGTGGAAACACCATATATTTT.

This clone was detected only once. The V and J genes are TRBV5-4 and TRBJ1-1; no definite D call. Germline CDR1 reads SGHNT; CDR2 reads YYREEE (reference sequence). The ends were cut back, 4 bases at V and 5 bases at J, with 12 bases in the middle. The CDR3 length is 13 residues. CDR3 loop: CASSPTPETEAFF. The DNA of the CDR3 is TGTGCCAGCAGCCCCACTCCGGAGACTGAAGCTTTCTTT.